This TCR beta chain was sequenced in a study of T cell repertoires in cytomegalovirus infection. About the study: The study used recently identified HLA-C-restricted and well-studied HLA-B-restricted CMV epitopes. Both a matching HLA type and CMV infection were indicated by public TCR beta signatures.

TCRdb independently ran MiXCR on the reads; one entry per CDR3 protein. Among some 920,000 distinct CDR3 sequences, approximately 31% were seen once, and the ten largest hold 10% to 15%. This clonotype was detected a few times. The target antigen is unknown. There are 16 residues in the CDR3. The germline gives CDR1 MNHEY, CDR2 SMNVEV (reference sequence). Trimming shortened V by 4 bases and J by 2 bases, and 18 bases separated the two germline ends. Findings of the study overall: Dominating the ex vivo response were TCR beta clonotypes that were CMV-specific and HLA-C-restricted.

The starting material was cultured CD8+ T cells from PBMCs, obtained from culture after CMV antigen stimulation. The chain employs TRBV27 and TRBJ2-7; possible D gene TRBD2, 5 bases. This sequence was found in a human donor in good health (CMV status not recorded). Some clones in this sample may be carry-over from other donors' samples. In DNA form, the CDR3 reads TGTGCCAGCAGTTCCTCGGGATCCCTTAATCCCTACGAGCAGTACTTC. This translates into CASSSSGSLNPYEQYF.